Given below is one T cell receptor beta chain in context. As yet, its antigen is unknown. This CDR3 region has 13 residues. V was pared by 7 bases and J by 4 bases, with 13 bases between. Germline V gene sequence: CDR1 ENHRY, CDR2 SYGVKD. The sample is drawn from a study of a mutant IDH1 vaccine in newly diagnosed glioma. On the study more broadly: Mean patient age was approximately 39 years; around 60% were male and approximately 40% female.

Study-wide results and caveats: Vaccine-induced immune responses occurred in 90% to 95% of patients.

The method was immunoSEQ multiplex PCR; TCRdb's version includes in-frame clones alone and lacks a portion of them. The repertoire holds some 60,000 clones, around 92% seen once, with about 2.5% in the top ten. The time point is: baseline, week 1 (first vaccination visit). Treatment of the sample: pre-vaccination baseline after standard-of-care therapy. The V call is TRBV10-3, the J call TRBJ1-1, with D possibly TRBD1 on 5 matching bases. Sequencing used PBMCs, obtained from a glioma patient treated with radiotherapy, temozolomide or both. This receptor was obtained from a man aged 45-65 years with glioma. The CDR3 loop is CAIKGTGTTEAFF. The CDR3 DNA is TGTGCCATCAAGGGAACAGGAACCACTGAAGCTTTCTTT.